This T cell receptor beta chain was recovered during a study of shared clonotypes between healthy human individuals (dated by TCRdb to 2020 to 2021). Looking at the study overall: A couple of women and a few men aged 18 to 49 years were included in the cohort. To increase sequencing depth and limit assay-specific biases, different laboratories used diverse techniques to prepare libraries and sequence TCR repertoires. For each donor, three plates each were used for CD4 naive and CD4 memory, two plates were used for CD8 naive, and one plate was used for CD8 memory. Leukapheresis yielded between about 0.9 and 9.5 billion PBMCs per donor. To estimate repertoire size and how much clonotypes are shared between individuals, the study performed deep sequencing of blood TCR repertoires from a few healthy adults. Broader findings and caveats from the paper: Based on pairwise subsampling, the degree of clonotype sharing among donors was expected to be affected by sequencing depth. Across a few donors, around 5% of naive CD4, roughly 3.3% of naive CD8, approximately 2.5% of memory CD4, and 0.4% of memory CD8 clonotypes were shared. Compared with non-shared clonotypes, the clonotypes found in all four sorted-subset donors had higher generation probabilities. Rarefaction of sorted-subset datasets indicated incomplete sequencing despite the large sequencing depth. The small number of donors limited the genetic and exposure-history diversity represented. Larger estimated clonotype richness was generally found for naive subsets than for memory subsets. Only blood was sampled, and tissue TCR repertoires likely differ from those in blood.

The CDR3 numbers 12 residues from cysteine through phenylalanine. The CDR3 DNA has 36 bases and is translated from base 1. CDR1 and CDR2, per the germline V gene, are MNHNS and SASEGT. The germline ends are 5 bases apart after V is trimmed by 4 bases and J by 1 base. A note on this clone: What antigen it recognizes has not been identified. Base qualities are not provided; no much larger clone lies one nucleotide away. Other DNA sequences in this sample translate to the same CDR3.

Donors were healthy HIV-negative adults with no recently reported acute infections or vaccinations. All donors were Caucasian adults living in Nashville, Tennessee, USA. CD4+ T cells were enriched by magnetic negative selection, after which naive cells were positively selected on CD45RA and the negative fraction was taken as the memory subset. After blood collection by leukapheresis, PBMCs were isolated using Ficoll-Histopaque density gradient centrifugation and then cryopreserved in the vapor phase of liquid nitrogen. Analytical flow cytometry was used to check the purity and quantity of every magnetically sorted T cell population. From each sorted fraction, genomic DNA was isolated and quantified by UV absorbance on a Nanodrop 2000c. TCR CDR3 regions were amplified from genomic DNA by multiplex PCR using the deep immunoSEQ assay. Extracted genomic DNA from each cell subset was spread evenly across all wells of several immunoSEQ 96-well plates, with each plate serving as a replicate. For sorted subsets, around 200 ng genomic DNA, equal to 30,000 or so T cell genomes, was loaded into each replicate PCR. Purified libraries were quantified with a Qubit 3.0 fluorometer, sized on a Bioanalyzer 2100, and re-quantified with the KAPA Library Quantification kit. Every immunoSEQ 96-well plate was sequenced on a separate single-read 150-cycle Illumina NextSeq 550 flow cell. Under the source paper's analysis protocol: The immunoSEQ output contained only junctional sequences without quality scores, so filtering could not match that applied to full-length reads. Sequences were annotated with PyIR, a Python wrapper for IgBLAST v1.9, using IMGT germline references to assign V/J genes and CDR3. Reads with weak V/J assignments (E-value above 1e-6), missing CDR3, stop codons, out-of-frame junctions, or ambiguous translated residues were removed. A V3J clonotype was defined by an identical inferred V gene, J gene, and CDR3 amino acid sequence. To compute the percentage overlap between repertoires, the number of shared unique clonotypes was divided by the size of the smaller repertoire. Three approaches were used to assess repertoire richness: RTK rarefaction, the Chao1 estimator, and Recon v2.1 estimates of unobserved clonotypes. For all TCRbeta clonotypes obtained by the gDNA method from a few donors, generation probabilities were computed with OLGA. Imported from immuneACCESS, the table was reduced by TCRdb to in-frame sequences with V and J called. These copies leave out some clones; in studies compared against another copy, an unresolved V gene accounts for under half, and the cause of the remainder is not known. Clone size and the V and J calls come from that table; the DNA yielded D and trimming. This sample gives 2 million to 2.5 million clones in total; about 94% of them show up just once. The top ten hold over 0.1% of the sample.

The clonotype comes from a man aged 18 to 30 in good health. The specimen was naive CD4+ T cells sorted from blood. The cell subset or site label here, explained by the study, means: CD45RA+ positively selected. The chain is encoded by TRBV6-1 joined to TRBJ2-7, with the D gene too uncertain to name. Here the CDR3 is given as CASSVGSYEQYF. The nucleotide sequence is given as TGTGCCAGCAGTGTTGGTTCCTACGAGCAGTACTTC.